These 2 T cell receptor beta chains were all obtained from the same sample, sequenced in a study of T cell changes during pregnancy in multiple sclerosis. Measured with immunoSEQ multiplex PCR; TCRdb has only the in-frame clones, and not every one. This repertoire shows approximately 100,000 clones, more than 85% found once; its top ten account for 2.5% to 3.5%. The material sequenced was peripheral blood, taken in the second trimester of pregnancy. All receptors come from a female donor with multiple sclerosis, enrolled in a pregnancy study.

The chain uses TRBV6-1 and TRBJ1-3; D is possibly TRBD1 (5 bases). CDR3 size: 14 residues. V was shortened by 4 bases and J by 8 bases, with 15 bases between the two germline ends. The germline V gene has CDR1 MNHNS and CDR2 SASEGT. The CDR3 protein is CASSAQGSWDTIYF. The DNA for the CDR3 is TGTGCCAGCAGTGCCCAGGGTTCCTGGGACACCATATATTTT.

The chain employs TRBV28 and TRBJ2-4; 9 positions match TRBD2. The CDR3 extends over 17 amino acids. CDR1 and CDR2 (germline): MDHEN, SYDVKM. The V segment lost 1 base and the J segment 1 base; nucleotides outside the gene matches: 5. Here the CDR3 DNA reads TGTGCCAGCAGTTTATCACTAGCGGGTAACGCCAAAAACATTCAGTACTTC. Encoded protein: CASSLSLAGNAKNIQYF.